The clone carrying this T cell receptor (beta chain) has a handful of counts. Its antigen is not identified. These data are taken from a study of identical twins. Whole-study results and caveats: Whereas memory repertoires showed no such difference, abundant cord blood beta clonotypes carried fewer insertions.

Unique molecular identifiers were present on the cDNA, which also gained a universal primer site by template switching. TCRdb reprocessed the 5' RACE reads with MiXCR, giving one entry per CDR3 protein. The sample carries under 500,000 distinct CDR3 sequences, 13% to 15% recorded once. Germline V gene sequence: CDR1 SGHVS, CDR2 FQNEAQ. Trimming stripped 1 base from V and 2 bases from J, with 11 bases between. This CDR3 has 16 amino acids. These records were also assigned to another study, of yellow fever vaccine responses in identical twins. This second study says: The T cell response to vaccination in identical twins was reportedly partly convergent and partly personalized.

The sequence was obtained from a woman between 18 and 29 years old in good health. The source material was CD4+ T cells sorted from blood. The chain is built from TRBV7-8 and TRBJ2-2, with D perhaps TRBD2 (6 bases). The CDR3 DNA sequence: TGTGCCAGCAGCTTAGTGGGGAGGATAAACACCGGGGAGCTGTTTTTT. Residues: CASSLVGRINTGELFF.